The source of this T cell receptor beta chain is a study of healthy donors' naive CD4 and CD8 T cells. Study-wide points: Bulk sequencing left alpha and beta chains unpaired. Negatively charged CDR3s marked CD8+ lineage; positively charged CDR3s marked CD4+ lineage.

CD4+CD8-CD45RO-CD45RA+ cells were naive CD4+; CD8+CD4-CD45RA+CD27bright cells were naive CD8+. Per germline, CDR1 GTSNPN and CDR2 SVGIG (reference sequence). CDR3 size: 13 residues. J lost 9 bases, V lost 1 base, and 6 bases had no gene match. Note on this clonotype: The antigen remains undetermined.

A linear amplification protocol produced the TCR libraries from 500 ng of total RNA. As originally analysed: Some 77,000 TCR alpha transcripts were sequenced from 4 to 6 healthy donors. MiXCR, applied by TCRdb to the reads, yields one record per CDR3 protein. These V and J calls rely on TCRdb rather than the paper's analysis. The repertoire holds around 180,000 distinct CDR3 sequences, with 65% to 75% as singletons. Input material: naive CD4+ and CD8+ T cells sorted from blood, pooled from several donors. This TCR derives from a pool of human donors in good health; the sample pools cells from several healthy donors. The chain uses TRBV30 and TRBJ2-1; 7 nucleotides match TRBD2. For the CDR3, the DNA is TGTGCCTGGAGTGCTGGACTAGGGGTTGAGCAGTTCTTC. Protein: CAWSAGLGVEQFF.